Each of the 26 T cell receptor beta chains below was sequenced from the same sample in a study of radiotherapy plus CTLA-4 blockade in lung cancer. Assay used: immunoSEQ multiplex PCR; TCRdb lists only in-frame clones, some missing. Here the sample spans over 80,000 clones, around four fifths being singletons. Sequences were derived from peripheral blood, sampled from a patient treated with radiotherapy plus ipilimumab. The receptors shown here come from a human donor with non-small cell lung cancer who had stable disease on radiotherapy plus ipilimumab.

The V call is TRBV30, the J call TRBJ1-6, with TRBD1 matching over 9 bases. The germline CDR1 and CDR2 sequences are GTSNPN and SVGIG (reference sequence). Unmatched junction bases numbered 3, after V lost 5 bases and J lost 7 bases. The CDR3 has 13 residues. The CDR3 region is CAWQGQGNSPLHF. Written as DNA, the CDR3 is TGTGCCTGGCAGGGACAGGGAAATTCACCCCTCCACTTT.

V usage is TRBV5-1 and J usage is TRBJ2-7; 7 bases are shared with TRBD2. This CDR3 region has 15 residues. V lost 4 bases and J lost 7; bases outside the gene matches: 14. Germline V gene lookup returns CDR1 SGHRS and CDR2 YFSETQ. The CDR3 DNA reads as TGCGCCAGCAGCCCAGTAGTTGGGGGGGAAGGGGAGCAGTACTTC. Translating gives CASSPVVGGEGEQYF.

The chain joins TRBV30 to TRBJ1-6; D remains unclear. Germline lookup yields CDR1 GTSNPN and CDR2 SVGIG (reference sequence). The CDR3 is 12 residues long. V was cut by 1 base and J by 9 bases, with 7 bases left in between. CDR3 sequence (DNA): TGTGCCTGGAGTGGCACACGTTCACCCCTCCACTTT. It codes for CAWSGTRSPLHF.

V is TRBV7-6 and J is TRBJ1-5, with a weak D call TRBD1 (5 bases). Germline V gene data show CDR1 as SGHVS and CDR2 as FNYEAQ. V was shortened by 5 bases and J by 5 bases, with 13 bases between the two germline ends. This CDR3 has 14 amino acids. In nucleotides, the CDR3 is TGTGCCAGCAGCCCAATGGGGGTTTATCAGCCCCAGCATTTT. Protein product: CASSPMGVYQPQHF.

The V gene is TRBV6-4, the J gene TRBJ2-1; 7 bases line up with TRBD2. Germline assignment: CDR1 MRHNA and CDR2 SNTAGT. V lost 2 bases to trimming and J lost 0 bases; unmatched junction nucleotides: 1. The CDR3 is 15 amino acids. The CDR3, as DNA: TGTGCCAGCAGTGACAGCGGGGACTCCTACAATGAGCAGTTCTTC. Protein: CASSDSGDSYNEQFF.

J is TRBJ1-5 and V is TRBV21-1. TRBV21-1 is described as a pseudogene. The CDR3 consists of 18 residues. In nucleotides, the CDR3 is TGTGCCAGCAGCAAAGATGGACGGGGGGCGTTTAGCAATCAGCCCCAGCATTTT. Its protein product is CASSKDGRGAFSNQPQHF.

CDR3 amino acids: CASSRGLITQSYEQYF. CDR3 DNA: TGTGCCAGCAGCCGGGGACTCATCACCCAATCCTACGAGCAGTACTTC. The chain employs TRBV6-6 and TRBJ2-7; D perhaps matches TRBD2 (6 bases). The germline V gene has CDR1 MNHNY and CDR2 SVGAGI (reference sequence). V was clipped by 6 bases and J by 1 base, with 19 bases between them. The CDR3 runs to 16 residues.

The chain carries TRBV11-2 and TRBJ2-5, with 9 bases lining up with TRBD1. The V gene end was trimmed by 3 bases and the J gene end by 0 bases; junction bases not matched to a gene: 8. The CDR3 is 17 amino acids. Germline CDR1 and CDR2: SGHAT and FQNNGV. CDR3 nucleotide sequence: TGTGCCAGCAGCTTTCCGGGACAGGGAATGTACCAAGAGACCCAGTACTTC. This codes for CASSFPGQGMYQETQYF.

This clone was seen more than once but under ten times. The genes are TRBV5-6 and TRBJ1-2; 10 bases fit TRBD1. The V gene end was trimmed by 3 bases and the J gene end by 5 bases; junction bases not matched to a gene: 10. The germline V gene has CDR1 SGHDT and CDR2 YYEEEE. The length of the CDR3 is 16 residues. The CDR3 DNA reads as TGTGCCAGCAGCTCAGTCCCGGGACAGGGGAAGTATGGCTACACCTTC. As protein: CASSSVPGQGKYGYTF.

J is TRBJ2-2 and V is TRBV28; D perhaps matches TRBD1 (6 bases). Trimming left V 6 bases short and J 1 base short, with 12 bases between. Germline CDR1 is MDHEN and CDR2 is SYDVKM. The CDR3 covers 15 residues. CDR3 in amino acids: CASRIYRVNTGELFF. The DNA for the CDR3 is TGTGCCAGCAGGATTTACAGGGTGAACACCGGGGAGCTGTTTTTT.

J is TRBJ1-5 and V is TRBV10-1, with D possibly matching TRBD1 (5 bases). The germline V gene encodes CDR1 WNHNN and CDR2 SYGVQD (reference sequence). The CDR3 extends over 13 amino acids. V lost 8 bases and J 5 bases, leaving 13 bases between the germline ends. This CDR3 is CASAPGRDQPQHF. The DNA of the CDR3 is TGCGCCAGCGCGCCCGGCAGGGATCAGCCCCAGCATTTT.

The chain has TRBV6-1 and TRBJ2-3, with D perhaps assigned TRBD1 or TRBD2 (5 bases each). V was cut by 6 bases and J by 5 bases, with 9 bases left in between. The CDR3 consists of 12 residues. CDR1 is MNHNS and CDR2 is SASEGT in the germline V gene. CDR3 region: CASRGTLDTQYF. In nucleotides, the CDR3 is TGTGCCAGCAGAGGGACCTTAGATACGCAGTATTTT.

CDR3 sequence reads: CASSLDRGGTYTGELFF. In DNA form, the CDR3 reads TGTGCCAGCAGCTTAGATCGAGGGGGCACGTACACCGGGGAGCTGTTTTTT. This chain uses TRBV11-2 with TRBJ2-2, with 7 bases aligning to TRBD1. J was trimmed by 3 bases and V by 0 bases; bases with no gene match: 7. This CDR3 is 17 amino acids long. Germline values: CDR1 SGHAT, CDR2 FQNNGV.

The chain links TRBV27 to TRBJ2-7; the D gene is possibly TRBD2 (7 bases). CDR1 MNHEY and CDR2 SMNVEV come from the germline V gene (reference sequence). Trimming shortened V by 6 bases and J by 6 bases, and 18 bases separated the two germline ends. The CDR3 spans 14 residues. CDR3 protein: CASSPSWGGAEQYF. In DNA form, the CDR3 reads TGTGCCAGCAGCCCCAGTTGGGGGGGGGCCGAGCAGTACTTC.

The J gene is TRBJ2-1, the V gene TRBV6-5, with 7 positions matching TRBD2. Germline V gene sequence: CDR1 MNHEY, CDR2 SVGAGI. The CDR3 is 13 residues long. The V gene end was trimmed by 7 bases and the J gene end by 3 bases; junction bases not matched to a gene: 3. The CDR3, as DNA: TGTGCCAGCAAAGCGGGGTACTACAATGAGCAGTTCTTC. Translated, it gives CASKAGYYNEQFF.

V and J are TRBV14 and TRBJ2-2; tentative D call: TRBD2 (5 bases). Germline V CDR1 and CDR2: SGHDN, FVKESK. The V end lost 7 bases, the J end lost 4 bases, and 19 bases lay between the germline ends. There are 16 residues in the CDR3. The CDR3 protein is CASTPGGGRGTGELFF. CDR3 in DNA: TGTGCCAGCACCCCCGGCGGAGGTCGGGGCACCGGGGAGCTGTTTTTT.

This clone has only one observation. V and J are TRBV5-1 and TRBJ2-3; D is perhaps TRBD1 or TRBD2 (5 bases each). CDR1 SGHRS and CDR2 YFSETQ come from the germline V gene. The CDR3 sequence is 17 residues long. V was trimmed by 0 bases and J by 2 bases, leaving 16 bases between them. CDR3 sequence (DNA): TGCGCCAGCAGCTTGGCCGGGGCAGGGCGTTTCACAGATACGCAGTATTTT. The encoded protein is CASSLAGAGRFTDTQYF.

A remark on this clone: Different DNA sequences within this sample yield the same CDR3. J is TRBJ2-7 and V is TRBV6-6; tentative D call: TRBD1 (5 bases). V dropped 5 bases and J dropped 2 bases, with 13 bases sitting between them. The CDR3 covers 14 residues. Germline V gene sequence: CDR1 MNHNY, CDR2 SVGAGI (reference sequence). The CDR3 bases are TGTGCCAGCAGTCAAGGACAAGGTACCTACGAGCAGTACTTC. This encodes CASSQGQGTYEQYF.

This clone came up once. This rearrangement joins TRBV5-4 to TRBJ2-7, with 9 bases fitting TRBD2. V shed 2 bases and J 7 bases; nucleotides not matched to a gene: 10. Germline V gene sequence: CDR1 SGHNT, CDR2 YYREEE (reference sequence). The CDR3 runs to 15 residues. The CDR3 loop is CASSLGWREGGEQYF. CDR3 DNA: TGTGCCAGCAGCTTAGGTTGGCGGGAGGGCGGGGAGCAGTACTTC.

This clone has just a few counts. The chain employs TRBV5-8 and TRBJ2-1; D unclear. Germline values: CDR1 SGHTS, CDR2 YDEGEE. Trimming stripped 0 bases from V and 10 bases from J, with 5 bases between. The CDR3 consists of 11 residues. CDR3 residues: CASSLGGEQFF. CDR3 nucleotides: TGTGCCAGCAGCTTGGGCGGAGAGCAGTTCTTC.

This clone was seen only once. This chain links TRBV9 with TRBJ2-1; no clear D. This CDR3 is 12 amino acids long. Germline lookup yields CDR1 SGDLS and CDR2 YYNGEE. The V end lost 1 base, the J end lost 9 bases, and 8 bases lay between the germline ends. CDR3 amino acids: CASSVLASEQFF. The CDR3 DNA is TGTGCCAGCAGCGTACTTGCTAGTGAGCAGTTCTTC.

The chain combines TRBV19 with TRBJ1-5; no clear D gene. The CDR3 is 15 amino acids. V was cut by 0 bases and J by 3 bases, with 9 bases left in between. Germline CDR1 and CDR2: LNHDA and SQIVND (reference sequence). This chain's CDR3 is CASSIDEGFNQPQHF. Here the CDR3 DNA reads TGTGCCAGTAGTATAGATGAAGGGTTCAATCAGCCCCAGCATTTT. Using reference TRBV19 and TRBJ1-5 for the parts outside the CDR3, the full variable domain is DGGITQSPKYLFRKEGQNVTLSCEQNLNHDAMYWYRQDPGQGLRLIYYSQIVNDFQKGDIAEGYSVSREKKESFPLTVTSAQKNPTAFYLCASSIDEGFNQPQHFGDGTRLSIL.

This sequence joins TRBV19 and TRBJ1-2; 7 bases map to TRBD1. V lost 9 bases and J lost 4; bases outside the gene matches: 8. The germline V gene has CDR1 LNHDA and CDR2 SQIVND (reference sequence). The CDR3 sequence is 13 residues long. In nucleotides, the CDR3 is TGTGCCAGCTACGGACAGGCTCTCTATGGCTACACCTTC. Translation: CASYGQALYGYTF.

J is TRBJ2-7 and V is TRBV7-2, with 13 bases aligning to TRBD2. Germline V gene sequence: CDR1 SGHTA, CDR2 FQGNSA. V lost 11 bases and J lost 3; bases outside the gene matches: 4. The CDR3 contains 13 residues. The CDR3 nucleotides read TGTGCCGCGAGGACTAGCGGGAGCTACGAGCAGTACTTC. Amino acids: CAARTSGSYEQYF.

CDR3 sequence reads: CAISEGNTEAFF. CDR3 DNA sequence: TGTGCCATCAGTGAGGGGAACACTGAAGCTTTCTTT. This chain uses TRBV10-3 with TRBJ1-1; D unclear. The CDR3 runs to 12 residues. V was trimmed by 2 bases and J by 1 base, leaving 2 bases between them. Germline loops: CDR1 ENHRY, CDR2 SYGVKD.

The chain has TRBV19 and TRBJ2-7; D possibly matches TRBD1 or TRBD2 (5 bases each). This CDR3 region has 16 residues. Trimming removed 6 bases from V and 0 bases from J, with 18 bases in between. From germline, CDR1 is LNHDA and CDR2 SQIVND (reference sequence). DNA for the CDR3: TGTGCCAGTAGACTCCGGGGCGGAGGCCTCTCCTACGAGCAGTACTTC. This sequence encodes CASRLRGGGLSYEQYF.